Described below is a single T cell receptor beta chain sequence and its context. No antigen is known for it. The source of the sample is a study of cytomegalovirus exposure and HLA in healthy donors. V lost 5 bases, J lost 8 bases, and 15 bases lay in between. The CDR3 totals 12 residues. The germline gives CDR1 GTSNPN, CDR2 SVGIG (reference sequence). Primers: 60 Vbeta forward and 13 Jbeta reverse. Repertoires were generated with immunoSEQ multiplex PCR, while TCRdb's copy carries only in-frame clones and drops some. The table shows 150,000 to 200,000 clones, with about three quarters occurring only once. This cohort consisted of healthy bone marrow donors. General study results and limits: 164 TCR beta chains were listed as cytomegalovirus-associated. Sequencing had likely introduced a cluster of highly shared sequence variants as an artifact.

Source material: PBMCs. The receptor comes from a man younger than 30 in good health and CMV-seropositive. The chain is built from TRBV30 and TRBJ1-2; D not resolved. The CDR3 sequence: CAWLTGKEGYTF. Here the CDR3 DNA reads TGTGCCTGGCTAACCGGGAAGGAAGGCTACACCTTC.